Below, 9 T cell receptor beta chains from the same sample are listed, as sequenced in a study of blood T cell repertoires in COVID-19 (dated by TCRdb to the early 2020s). The library was prepared using the immunoSEQ multiplex PCR assay. TCRdb took this table from immuneACCESS and kept in-frame rearrangements with V and J called. Such tables lack part of the clones; where checked against another copy, unresolved V genes explain under half of the gap, and the rest is unexplained. This sample comprises around 21,000 clones, 75% to 85% of them detected only once. 56% of the sample goes to the ten largest clones. Sequenced: peripheral blood. The origin of the receptors is a man older than 75 with acute or convalescent COVID-19.

This chain links TRBV24-1 with TRBJ2-1; 9 nucleotides align to TRBD2. CDR3 size: 15 residues. The V gene's germline CDR1 is KGHDR and CDR2 SFDVKD. J was trimmed by 4 bases and V by 4 bases; bases with no gene match: 4. Here the CDR3 reads CATSDRSGRYNEQFF. The DNA of the CDR3 is TGTGCCACCAGTGACCGAAGCGGGAGGTACAATGAGCAGTTCTTC.

This chain connects TRBV19 to TRBJ1-1; 7 bases match TRBD1. This CDR3 is built from 14 residues. V was pared by 5 bases and J by 1 base, with 4 bases of the junction left unmatched. In germline, CDR1 is LNHDA, CDR2 SQIVND (reference sequence). The CDR3 DNA is TGTGCCAGTAGTGGAAGGACAGGGAACACTGAAGCTTTCTTT. Translated: CASSGRTGNTEAFF.

The rearrangement uses TRBV7-2 and TRBJ2-1; tentative D call: TRBD2 (6 bases). V dropped 2 bases and J dropped 15 bases, with 14 bases sitting between them. Per the germline V gene, CDR1 is SGHTA and CDR2 is FQGNSA. The CDR3 contains 12 residues. The CDR3: CASSLTGTQGFF. In DNA form, the CDR3 reads TGTGCCAGCAGCTTAACCGGGACTCAGGGGTTCTTC.

This clone was counted ten times or more. This chain uses TRBV2 with TRBJ2-3, with 8 bases fitting TRBD2. V lost 6 bases to trimming and J lost 2 bases; unmatched junction nucleotides: 4. Germline-derived CDR1 and CDR2 are SNHLY and FYNNEI. This CDR3 comprises 14 residues. The CDR3 loop is CASSLAGLTDTQYF. CDR3 DNA sequence: TGTGCCAGCAGCTTAGCGGGACTCACAGATACGCAGTATTTT.

V gene TRBV10-3 combines with J gene TRBJ2-7; TRBD2 aligns across 9 bases. Trimming cost V 6 bases and J 8 bases; bases outside gene matches: 20. This CDR3 region has 17 residues. Germline assignment: CDR1 ENHRY and CDR2 SYGVKD. The CDR3 protein is CAISNASGTSLRGKQYF. CDR3 coding DNA: TGTGCCATCAGCAACGCTAGCGGGACCTCTCTACGGGGGAAGCAGTACTTC.

This chain uses TRBV30 with TRBJ1-1; D gene uncertain. The CDR3 sequence is 10 residues long. Germline loops: CDR1 GTSNPN, CDR2 SVGIG (reference sequence). V gave up 7 bases and J gave up 5 bases, with 8 bases separating them. The CDR3 loop is CASLATEAFF. CDR3 sequence (DNA): TGTGCCTCCCTGGCTACTGAAGCTTTCTTT.

This clone has a single count. The chain has TRBV27 and TRBJ1-1; D might be TRBD1 (5 bases). V was cut by 2 bases and J by 1 base, with 17 bases left in between. The CDR3 totals 17 residues. Looked up from germline, CDR1 is MNHEY and CDR2 is SMNVEV (reference sequence). The DNA for the CDR3 is TGTGCCAGCAGTTTAAGGTCGCGGGGCAGGGAGAACACTGAAGCTTTCTTT. This translates into CASSLRSRGRENTEAFF.

This sequence joins TRBV7-3 and TRBJ2-3; a weak D match, TRBD2 (6 bases). CDR1 is SGHTA, CDR2 FQGTGA, per germline. The CDR3 length is 15 residues. Trimming shortened V by 2 bases and J by 1 base, and 10 bases separated the two germline ends. The CDR3 region is CASSLSGVGTDTQYF. CDR3 nucleotide sequence: TGTGCCAGCAGCTTATCGGGGGTCGGCACAGATACGCAGTATTTT.

The chain carries TRBV30 and TRBJ2-4; D call uncertain. Germline values: CDR1 GTSNPN, CDR2 SVGIG (reference sequence). The CDR3 sequence is 14 residues long. V was pared by 0 bases and J by 3 bases, with 9 bases between. CDR3 amino acids: CAWSVFPVKNIQYF. The DNA for the CDR3 is TGTGCCTGGAGTGTATTTCCGGTCAAAAACATTCAGTACTTC.